This T cell receptor (beta chain) was captured by sequencing in a study of blood T cell repertoires in COVID-19. At the level of the study: Samples came from the United States, Italy and Spain, spanning acute and convalescent COVID-19. PBMCs, B-cell-depleted T cells, or T cells provided the cDNA or gDNA that made up the material.

Seattle participants joined during active infection and were tracked over time. In the original analysis: For nucleated cells, counts were estimated from reference gene primer amplification. Method: immunoSEQ multiplex PCR; TCRdb's copy keeps in-frame clones and lacks some. Clone size and V and J calls were adopted from that table, with D and trimming inferred from the DNA. The table has fewer than 250,000 clones, 80% to 85% seen once. This CDR3 region has 14 residues. Germline CDR1 is DFQATT and CDR2 is SNEGSKA (reference sequence). The ends were cut back, 3 bases at V and 3 bases at J, with 15 bases in the middle. Only one count was recorded for this clone.

The chain joins TRBV20-1 to TRBJ2-7, with D possibly TRBD2 on 7 matching bases. This sequence was found in a woman over 75 with COVID-19, enrolled during active disease. The specimen was peripheral blood. CDR3 in amino acids: CSASRSGGLYEQYV. CDR3 DNA: TGCAGTGCTAGTAGGTCGGGGGGCCTCTACGAGCAGTACGTC.